Each of the 20 T cell receptor beta chains below was sequenced from the same sample in a study of metastatic and nonmetastatic thyroid tumors. TCRdb recomputed clones from the PCR reads via MiXCR. The sample shows 21,000 or so clones, less than 20% of them seen only once. All patients were treatment-naive before thyroid surgery. What was sequenced was blood. The receptors shown here come from a female donor with papillary thyroid cancer or a benign thyroid nodule (not recorded which). Some clones in this sample may be carry-over from other donors' samples.

This clone has a count of ten or more. The chain has TRBV30 and TRBJ1-1, with D unclear. V dropped 0 bases and J dropped 1 base, with 12 bases sitting between them. Germline CDR1 and CDR2: GTSNPN and SVGIG (reference sequence). There are 15 residues in the CDR3. The CDR3, as DNA: TGTGCCTGGAGTGTATCCCCGGGTGGGAACACTGAAGCTTTCTTT. This encodes CAWSVSPGGNTEAFF.

This clone was recorded at least ten times. J is TRBJ1-4 and V is TRBV25-1; D gene uncertain. Germline CDR1 is MGHDK and CDR2 is SYGVNS. The CDR3 is 12 residues long. V lost 6 bases to trimming and J lost 4 bases, with 6 bases between them. The chain's CDR3 is CASRGYNEKLFF. The DNA for the CDR3 is TGTGCCAGCAGGGGGTATAATGAAAAACTGTTTTTT.

The DNA for the CDR3 is TGTGCCAGCAGTCTAAAGCCGGGGAACACCGGGGAGCTGTTTTTT. Translating gives CASSLKPGNTGELFF. The gene calls are TRBV2 and TRBJ2-2; D remains unclear. The V gene lost 5 bases and the J gene lost 1 base, with 11 bases spanning the gap. Germline lookup yields CDR1 SNHLY and CDR2 FYNNEI. The CDR3 is 15 residues long.

This clone appeared many times. V is TRBV11-3 and J is TRBJ1-1; D uncertain. V was clipped by 5 bases and J by 0 bases, with 7 bases between them. The germline V gene has CDR1 SGHNT and CDR2 YENEEA. This CDR3 comprises 13 residues. The CDR3 reads CASSNTVNTEAFF. The CDR3 DNA reads as TGTGCCAGCAGCAACACAGTGAACACTGAAGCTTTCTTT.

This clone was found many times. The gene calls are TRBV30 and TRBJ1-5; TRBD1 is a possible D gene (6 bases). The CDR3 extends over 15 amino acids. Germline CDR1 GTSNPN, CDR2 SVGIG (reference sequence). V dropped 5 bases and J dropped 4 bases, with 18 bases sitting between them. CDR3 sequence reads: CAWSYGTQINQPQHF. In DNA, the CDR3 is TGTGCCTGGTCTTACGGGACACAAATTAATCAGCCCCAGCATTTT.

This sequence joins TRBV12-3 or TRBV12-4 and TRBJ2-3; no definite D call. This CDR3 has 15 residues. Trimming took 4 bases from V and 0 from J, leaving 11 bases between them. For the CDR3, the DNA is TGTGCCAGCAGTTCGCCGGCCCGGAGCACAGATACGCAGTATTTT. This codes for CASSSPARSTDTQYF.

As regards this clone: One junction end disagrees with the germline gene, perhaps due to a read error. The rearrangement uses TRBV18 and TRBJ2-1; D is uncertain. This CDR3 has 15 residues. Germline V lookup: CDR1 KGHSH, CDR2 LQKENI. CDR3 residues: CASPPMSDSYNEQFF. DNA for the CDR3: TGTGCCAGCCCACCAATGTCAGACTCATACAATGAGCAGTTCTTC.

This chain uses TRBV11-2 with TRBJ2-7, with 11 bases identical to TRBD2. The germline V gene has CDR1 SGHAT and CDR2 FQNNGV. V lost 6 bases, J lost 3 bases, and 13 bases stayed unmatched. The CDR3 runs 17 residues. CDR3: CASRSRLGTSGFYEQYF. CDR3 coding DNA: TGTGCCAGCAGATCACGACTCGGGACTAGCGGTTTCTACGAGCAGTACTTC.

The J gene is TRBJ2-3, the V gene TRBV20-1; TRBD2 matches at 10 bases. CDR3 length: 16 residues. The V gene end was trimmed by 0 bases and the J gene end by 7 bases; junction bases not matched to a gene: 10. Looked up from germline, CDR1 is DFQATT and CDR2 is SNEGSKA (reference sequence). CDR3 in DNA: TGCAGTGCTAGAGAGGGACCAGCGGGGGGGTCAAATACGCAGTATTTT. Encoded protein: CSAREGPAGGSNTQYF.

This clone was seen only a few times. The genes are TRBV6-2 or TRBV6-3 and TRBJ2-1, with 11 bases fitting TRBD2. The CDR3 extends over 16 amino acids. Germline V gives CDR1 MNHEY, CDR2 SVGEGT. With 10 bases clipped from V and 4 bases from J, the junction kept 12 bases outside the gene matches. CDR3 in DNA: TGTGCCACCACCCCGACTAGCGGGGCGCAATACAATGAGCAGTTCTTC. Protein sequence: CATTPTSGAQYNEQFF.

On this clone: A read error may explain this, as a much larger clone is one base away. The same CDR3 can be traced to other DNA sequences in this sample. The chain combines TRBV5-1 with TRBJ1-4; 9 nucleotides match TRBD1. The CDR3 consists of 15 residues. Germline-derived CDR1 and CDR2 are SGHRS and YFSETQ. The CDR3 region has the DNA TGTGCCAGCAGCAGACAGGGGGTGCAGACTGAAAAACTGTTTTTT. Protein: CASSRQGVQTEKLFF.

V gene TRBV6-9 combines with J gene TRBJ2-2; D perhaps matches TRBD1 (5 bases). Per germline, CDR1 MNHGY and CDR2 SVAAGI. V was trimmed by 5 bases and J by 8 bases, leaving 15 bases between them. This CDR3 has 14 amino acids. CDR3 sequence: CASSGAGKAGELFF. The CDR3 bases are TGTGCCAGCAGTGGGGCAGGGAAGGCAGGGGAGCTGTTTTTT.

This clone was found many times. The rearrangement uses TRBV7-3 and TRBJ2-1, with TRBD2 matching over 7 bases. The V gene's germline CDR1 is SGHTA and CDR2 FQGTGA. Trimming took 5 bases from V and 6 from J; bases not matched to a gene: 10. This CDR3 spans 15 amino acids. The CDR3 DNA follows: TGTGCCAGCAGCCCAGGAGCGGGAAATATCAATGAGCAGTTCTTC. Its translation is CASSPGAGNINEQFF.

This clone was seen at least ten times. The rearrangement uses TRBV14 and TRBJ2-7; possible D gene TRBD2, 5 bases. The V end was cut by 4 bases, the J end by 2 bases, with 9 bases between. Germline V gene data show CDR1 as SGHDN and CDR2 as FVKESK. The CDR3 is 13 residues long. The CDR3: CASSLSGTYEQYF. Here the CDR3 DNA reads TGTGCCAGCAGCCTCTCCGGGACCTACGAGCAGTACTTC.

This clone turned up a few times. CDR3 residues: CASSAGTCNQPQHF. In nucleotides, the CDR3 is TGTGCCAGCAGTGCCGGGACATGTAATCAGCCCCAGCATTTT. This chain uses TRBV6-1 with TRBJ1-5; D is possibly TRBD1 (6 bases). V gave up 4 bases and J gave up 4 bases, with 11 bases separating them. This CDR3 contains 14 residues. CDR1 is MNHNS, CDR2 SASEGT, per germline.

This clone was found many times. The V and J genes are TRBV10-3 and TRBJ2-1; TRBD2 aligns across 8 bases. The J segment lost 2 bases and the V segment lost 11 bases, leaving 17 bases of the junction unmatched. The length of the CDR3 is 17 residues. CDR1 is ENHRY and CDR2 is SYGVKD in the germline V gene. In DNA form, the CDR3 reads TGTGCCTCCCATGGCCAGAGCGGGAGAACCCCCTACAATGAGCAGTTCTTC. Translated: CASHGQSGRTPYNEQFF.

The V and J genes are TRBV7-2 and TRBJ1-6; TRBD1 agrees at 8 bases. Germline loops: CDR1 SGHTA, CDR2 FQGNSA. The V gene end was trimmed by 4 bases and the J gene end by 9 bases; junction bases not matched to a gene: 8. CDR3 length: 15 amino acids. The CDR3 DNA is TGTGCCAGCAGCTACCGCGGGACAGGCGGTTCACCCCTCCACTTT. This gives the protein CASSYRGTGGSPLHF.

This clone was observed many times. V is TRBV6-1 and J is TRBJ1-2; D might be TRBD1 (5 bases). Germline CDR1 is MNHNS and CDR2 is SASEGT. The V gene lost 6 bases and the J gene lost 1 base, with 9 bases spanning the gap. The CDR3 loop spans 13 amino acids. DNA of the CDR3: TGTGCCAGCAGGCAGGGTTTTAACTATGGCTACACCTTC. It codes for CASRQGFNYGYTF.

Many counts were recorded for this clone. The chain recombines TRBV6-2 or TRBV6-3 with TRBJ1-1; D gene ambiguous. CDR1 MNHEY and CDR2 SVGEGT come from the germline V gene. V was trimmed by 2 bases and J by 2 bases, leaving 6 bases between them. The CDR3 sequence is 13 residues long. The DNA of the CDR3 is TGTGCCAGCAGTTACCGGGGAAACACTGAAGCTTTCTTT. Encoded protein: CASSYRGNTEAFF.

The chain is built from TRBV4-1 and TRBJ1-5; TRBD1 matches 12 bases. Germline values: CDR1 MGHRA, CDR2 YSYEKL. The junction had 17 bases not matched to a gene; V was cut back by 0 bases and J by 2 bases. There are 22 residues in the CDR3. CDR3 sequence: CASSQEWLVVGTGGFGNQPQHF. In DNA form, the CDR3 reads TGCGCCAGCAGCCAAGAGTGGCTAGTTGTGGGGACAGGGGGCTTTGGCAATCAGCCCCAGCATTTT.